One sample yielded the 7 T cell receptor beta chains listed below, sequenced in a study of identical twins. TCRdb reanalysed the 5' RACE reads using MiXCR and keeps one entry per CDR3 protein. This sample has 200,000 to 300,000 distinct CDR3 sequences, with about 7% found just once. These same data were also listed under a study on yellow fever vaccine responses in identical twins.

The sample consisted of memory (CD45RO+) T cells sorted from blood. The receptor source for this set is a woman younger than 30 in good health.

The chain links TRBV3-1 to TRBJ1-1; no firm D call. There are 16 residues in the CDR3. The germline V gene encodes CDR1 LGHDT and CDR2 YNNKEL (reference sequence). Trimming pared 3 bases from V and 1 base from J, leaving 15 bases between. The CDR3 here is CASSHPPQAGNTEAFF. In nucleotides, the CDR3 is TGTGCCAGCAGCCATCCCCCGCAAGCAGGGAACACTGAAGCTTTCTTT.

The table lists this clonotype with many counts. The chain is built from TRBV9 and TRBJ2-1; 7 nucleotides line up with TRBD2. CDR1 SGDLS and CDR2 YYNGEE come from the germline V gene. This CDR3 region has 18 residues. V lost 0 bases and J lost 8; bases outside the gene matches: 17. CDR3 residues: CASSVGALWAGVDDEQFF. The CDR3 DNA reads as TGTGCCAGCAGCGTAGGGGCTCTTTGGGCGGGAGTTGACGATGAGCAGTTCTTC.

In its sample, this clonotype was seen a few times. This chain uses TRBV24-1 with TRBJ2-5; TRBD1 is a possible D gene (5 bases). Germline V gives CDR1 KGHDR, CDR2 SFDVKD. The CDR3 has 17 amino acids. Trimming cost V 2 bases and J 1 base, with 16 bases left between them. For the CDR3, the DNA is TGTGCCACCAGTGATTCCGCGACAGTCTTGGTCCAAGAGACCCAGTACTTC. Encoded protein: CATSDSATVLVQETQYF.

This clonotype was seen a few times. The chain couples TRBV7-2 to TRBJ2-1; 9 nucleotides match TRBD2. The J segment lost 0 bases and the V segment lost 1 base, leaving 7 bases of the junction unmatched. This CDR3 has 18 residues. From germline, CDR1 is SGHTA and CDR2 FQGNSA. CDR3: CASSLGLAGIGSYNEQFF. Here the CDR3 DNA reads TGTGCCAGCAGCTTAGGGCTAGCGGGAATCGGCTCCTACAATGAGCAGTTCTTC.

The CDR3 spells CASSRDTQYF. CDR3 nucleotide sequence: TGTGCCAGCAGTCGAGATACGCAGTATTTT. The V and J genes are TRBV28 and TRBJ2-3; D is undetermined. Per germline, CDR1 MDHEN and CDR2 SYDVKM. Trimming removed 5 bases at V and 5 bases at J, with 2 bases between. The CDR3 covers 10 residues.

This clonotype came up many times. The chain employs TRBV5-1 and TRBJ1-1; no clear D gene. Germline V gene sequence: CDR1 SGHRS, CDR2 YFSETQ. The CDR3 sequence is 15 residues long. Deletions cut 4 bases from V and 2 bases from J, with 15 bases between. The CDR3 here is CASSPLTLGNTEAFF. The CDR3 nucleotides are TGCGCCAGCAGCCCCTTAACGTTGGGAAACACTGAAGCTTTCTTT.

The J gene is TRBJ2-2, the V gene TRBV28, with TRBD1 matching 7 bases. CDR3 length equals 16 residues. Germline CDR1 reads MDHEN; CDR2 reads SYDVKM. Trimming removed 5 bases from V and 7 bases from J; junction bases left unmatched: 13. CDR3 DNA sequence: TGTGCCAGCAGTCCTGGTAGCGCCTCAGGGGGCGGGGAGCTGTTTTTT. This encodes CASSPGSASGGGELFF.